Each of the 17 T cell receptor beta chains below was sequenced from the same sample in a study of blood T cell repertoires in COVID-19. The protocol was immunoSEQ multiplex PCR, while the TCRdb copy is restricted to in-frame clones and leaves out a portion. The sample comprises 35,000 to 50,000 clones, approximately 90% of which are singletons, and 3% to 4% rests with the top ten. The specimen sequenced was peripheral blood. The source of these receptors is a human donor in a cohort sampled during active COVID-19.

This chain joins TRBV15 and TRBJ2-5; 7 bases line up with TRBD1. The CDR3 spans 18 residues. Germline assignment: CDR1 LNHNV and CDR2 YYDKDF (reference sequence). V shed 7 bases and J 5 bases; nucleotides not matched to a gene: 22. CDR3 nucleotides: TGTGCCACCACCGCAGTACAGGGGCCCGCCTTATCTGCGGAGACCCAGTACTTC. Translated, it gives CATTAVQGPALSAETQYF.

The chain links TRBV9 to TRBJ2-7; D may be TRBD2 (5 bases). Germline lookup yields CDR1 SGDLS and CDR2 YYNGEE. This CDR3 comprises 16 residues. With 0 bases removed from V and 3 bases from J, the gap between germline ends came to 16 bases. The CDR3 DNA is TGTGCCAGCAGCGTAGGGGGATCGGGGTACTACTACGAGCAGTACTTC. Encoded protein: CASSVGGSGYYYEQYF.

The chain combines TRBV15 with TRBJ2-7; unclear D gene. Looked up from germline, CDR1 is LNHNV and CDR2 is YYDKDF (reference sequence). CDR3 length: 16 residues. V gave up 0 bases and J gave up 2 bases, with 14 bases separating them. The CDR3 is CATSRDVPGRTYEQYF. DNA of the CDR3: TGTGCCACCAGCAGAGATGTCCCTGGCAGAACCTACGAGCAGTACTTC.

The rearrangement uses TRBV7-9 and TRBJ2-7, with TRBD2 matching 9 bases. This CDR3 is 18 amino acids long. Germline V lookup: CDR1 SEHNR, CDR2 FQNEAQ (reference sequence). J gave up 0 bases and V 5 bases, and 14 bases lay outside the gene matches. The CDR3 protein is CASSSSAGGPRSSYEQYF. The CDR3 DNA reads as TGTGCCAGCAGCAGCTCTGCGGGGGGGCCGCGCAGCTCCTACGAGCAGTACTTC.

V is TRBV4-2 and J is TRBJ2-3, with TRBD1 matching over 9 bases. Trimming cost V 5 bases and J 1 base; bases outside gene matches: 7. This CDR3 region has 16 residues. CDR1 is LGHNA, CDR2 YNFKEQ, per germline. The CDR3 is CASSKQGAGGTDTQYF. The CDR3 DNA reads as TGTGCCAGCAGCAAACAGGGGGCGGGAGGCACAGATACGCAGTATTTT.

CDR3 residues: CASSLDGGRDGYTF. CDR3 bases: TGCGCCAGCAGCCTGGACGGTGGTCGGGATGGCTACACCTTC. This chain uses TRBV5-1 with TRBJ1-2; no definite D call. This CDR3 is 14 amino acids long. Trimming removed 4 bases from V and 6 bases from J, with 16 bases in between. CDR1 SGHRS and CDR2 YFSETQ come from the germline V gene.

The J gene is TRBJ2-5, the V gene TRBV9, with 14 bases identical to TRBD2. The DNA end is more similar to TRBJ2-7, so the J call may be wrong. Germline assignment: CDR1 SGDLS and CDR2 YYNGEE. The CDR3 runs to 15 residues. The CDR3 protein is CASSPAGTSGGEQYF. The CDR3 coding sequence is TGTGCCAGCAGCCCTGCCGGGACTAGCGGGGGCGAGCAGTACTTC.

The chain combines TRBV4-3 with TRBJ2-3; no firm D call. From germline, CDR1 is LGHNA and CDR2 YSLEER. Trimming left V 0 bases short and J 6 bases short, with 7 bases between. The CDR3 extends over 13 amino acids. CDR3 amino acids: CASSQEARDTQYF. CDR3 sequence (DNA): TGCGCCAGCAGCCAAGAAGCCCGCGATACGCAGTATTTT.

This chain uses TRBV5-1 with TRBJ2-3, with TRBD1 identical over 7 bases. The ends lost 0 bases at V and 7 bases at J; junction bases unmatched: 11. The CDR3 length is 16 residues. The germline V gene encodes CDR1 SGHRS and CDR2 YFSETQ. For the CDR3, the DNA is TGCGCCAGCAGCTTGGGCGGCAAAACAGGGGAGAATACGCAGTATTTT. Translated: CASSLGGKTGENTQYF.

The chain links TRBV18 to TRBJ2-5; 7 bases are shared with TRBD1. The CDR3 loop spans 15 amino acids. Germline V gives CDR1 KGHSH, CDR2 LQKENI. The V gene end was trimmed by 2 bases and the J gene end by 4 bases; junction bases not matched to a gene: 7. CDR3 in DNA: TGTGCCAGCTCACCAAGGGACAGAAAAGCAGAGACCCAGTACTTC. Encoded protein: CASSPRDRKAETQYF.

This clone has just one count. V gene TRBV3-1 (or the pseudogene TRBV3-2) combines with J gene TRBJ2-7; D might be TRBD1 (5 bases). Trimming took 0 bases from V and 6 from J, leaving 12 bases between them. CDR1 and CDR2 (germline): LGHDT, YNNKEL (reference sequence). The CDR3 sequence is 14 residues long. DNA of the CDR3: TGTGCCAGCAGCCAAGAGGTGTCAGGGCTCGAGCAGTACTTC. Translation gives CASSQEVSGLEQYF.

The chain employs TRBV9 and TRBJ1-2, with TRBD1 identical over 12 bases. The CDR3 loop spans 15 amino acids. V dropped 4 bases and J dropped 8; count of bases not matched to a gene: 9. CDR1 is SGDLS, CDR2 YYNGEE, per germline. Here the CDR3 DNA reads TGTGCCAGCAGCCCCTCGGGACAGGGGGCGCAGGGCTACACCTTC. Protein sequence: CASSPSGQGAQGYTF.

This clone has just one count. This chain connects TRBV9 to TRBJ2-3; tentative D call: TRBD2 (6 bases). Germline loops: CDR1 SGDLS, CDR2 YYNGEE. V was pared by 0 bases and J by 4 bases, with 15 bases between. The CDR3 spans 16 residues. For the CDR3, the DNA is TGTGCCAGCAGCGTAGATACGGGAGCTGCAGCAGATACGCAGTATTTT. Translation: CASSVDTGAAADTQYF.

This chain uses TRBV5-1 with TRBJ2-5, with D maybe TRBD2 (5 bases). This CDR3 has 13 residues. Germline V lookup: CDR1 SGHRS, CDR2 YFSETQ. V gave up 3 bases and J gave up 3 bases, with 9 bases separating them. CDR3 residues: CASSSDGKETQYF. CDR3 coding DNA: TGCGCCAGCAGCTCGGACGGGAAAGAGACCCAGTACTTC.

J is TRBJ2-1 and V is TRBV4-2, with 10 positions matching TRBD2. The CDR3 loop spans 16 amino acids. The germline gives CDR1 LGHNA, CDR2 YNFKEQ. J was trimmed by 7 bases and V by 0 bases; bases with no gene match: 6. DNA of the CDR3: TGTGCCAGCAGCCAAGAAGCGGGGGGGCTCCGAAATGAGCAGTTCTTC. It codes for CASSQEAGGLRNEQFF.

The chain combines TRBV2 with TRBJ2-3; a weak D match, TRBD2 (6 bases). The germline V and J ends were trimmed by 6 bases and 3 bases, with 13 bases remaining between them. This CDR3 is built from 14 residues. The germline gives CDR1 SNHLY, CDR2 FYNNEI. The CDR3 region has the DNA TGTGCCAGCAGCAGGTTGGAGGGTACAGATACGCAGTATTTT. Protein product: CASSRLEGTDTQYF.

The CDR3 nucleotides read TGTGCCAGTAGGAGCGGGGGGTATACCGGGGAGCTGTTTTTT. Translation gives CASRSGGYTGELFF. This chain joins TRBV19 and TRBJ2-2; 9 nucleotides agree with TRBD2. V lost 6 bases and J lost 5; bases outside the gene matches: 4. Looked up from germline, CDR1 is LNHDA and CDR2 is SQIVND (reference sequence). The CDR3 has 14 residues.